The 19 T cell receptor beta chains below come from one sample, sequenced in a study of blood T cell repertoires in COVID-19. The protocol was immunoSEQ multiplex PCR, while the TCRdb copy is restricted to in-frame clones and leaves out a portion. The sample consists of roughly 53,000 clones, roughly 86% of them appearing once. The sample taken for sequencing was peripheral blood. The source is a man aged 35 to 55 with active COVID-19.

The rearrangement links TRBV18 to TRBJ1-1; the D gene is possibly TRBD1 (6 bases). From germline, CDR1 is KGHSH and CDR2 LQKENI. V gave up 1 base and J gave up 1 base, with 10 bases separating them. This CDR3 has 15 amino acids. DNA for the CDR3: TGTGCCAGCTCACCACGTTTACAGGGGAACACTGAAGCTTTCTTT. It yields the protein CASSPRLQGNTEAFF.

In this sample, this clone turned up a few times. J is TRBJ1-6 and V is TRBV4-1; D not certain. This CDR3 has 16 amino acids. V lost 1 base and J lost 7, with 14 bases in between. CDR1 is MGHRA, CDR2 YSYEKL, per germline. Here the CDR3 DNA reads TGCGCCAGCAGCCAAGGGGCACGGACTGAGAATTCACCCCTCCACTTT. Residues: CASSQGARTENSPLHF.

The V and J genes are TRBV15 and TRBJ1-5; 11 bases map to TRBD1. Germline V gene lookup returns CDR1 LNHNV and CDR2 YYDKDF (reference sequence). This CDR3 is 20 amino acids long. J was trimmed by 0 bases and V by 3 bases; bases with no gene match: 13. DNA for the CDR3: TGTGCCACCAGCAGGGGCTTTCCCTGGGACAGGGGGGTTAGCAATCAGCCCCAGCATTTT. It encodes CATSRGFPWDRGVSNQPQHF.

The chain carries TRBV24-1 and TRBJ1-4, with 8 nucleotides matching TRBD1. The CDR3 has 16 residues. V shed 0 bases, J shed 6 bases, and the junction held 5 bases outside the gene matches. Germline CDR1 and CDR2: KGHDR and SFDVKD. The CDR3 loop is CATSDLSRGLDEKLFF. CDR3 DNA sequence: TGTGCCACCAGTGATTTGTCCAGGGGGCTGGATGAAAAACTGTTTTTT.

V gene TRBV18 combines with J gene TRBJ2-7; 7 nucleotides align to TRBD1. The CDR3 loop spans 15 amino acids. With V trimmed by 2 bases and J by 7 bases, 11 bases remained unmatched. Germline V gene lookup returns CDR1 KGHSH and CDR2 LQKENI. The CDR3 bases are TGTGCCAGCTCACCAACAACAGGGGAAACGGGGGAGCAGTACTTC. This codes for CASSPTTGETGEQYF.

V is TRBV2 and J is TRBJ1-3; tentative D call: TRBD1 (5 bases). Deletions cut 3 bases from V and 4 bases from J, with 7 bases between. From germline, CDR1 is SNHLY and CDR2 FYNNEI. This CDR3 has 13 residues. Written as DNA, the CDR3 is TGTGCCAGCAGTGAGGGGCAGGGAAACACCATATATTTT. Translated: CASSEGQGNTIYF.

The V and J genes are TRBV11-3 and TRBJ2-7, with TRBD2 as a possible D gene (6 bases). The germline V gene encodes CDR1 SGHNT and CDR2 YENEEA. The V and J ends lost 5 bases and 0 bases respectively, with 11 bases between them. The CDR3 contains 14 residues. The CDR3: CASSPGGSSYEQYF. CDR3 nucleotides: TGTGCCAGCAGCCCTGGGGGGAGCTCCTACGAGCAGTACTTC.

The rearrangement uses TRBV19 and TRBJ1-5, with D hard to call. The ends were cut back, 5 bases at V and 0 bases at J, with 8 bases in the middle. This CDR3 has 14 amino acids. Germline-derived CDR1 and CDR2 are LNHDA and SQIVND (reference sequence). The DNA of the CDR3 is TGTGCCAGTAGTCACAGAGATAGCAATCAGCCCCAGCATTTT. As protein: CASSHRDSNQPQHF.

The J gene is TRBJ1-1, the V gene TRBV29-1; no clear D. The germline V gene has CDR1 SQVTM and CDR2 ANQGSEA. There are 12 residues in the CDR3. V gave up 4 bases and J gave up 1 base, with 7 bases separating them. The CDR3 DNA reads TGCAGCGTTGGGTCAGGGAACACTGAAGCTTTCTTT. This translates into CSVGSGNTEAFF.

The chain combines TRBV18 with TRBJ1-1; TRBD1 might be the D (5 bases). CDR1 is KGHSH and CDR2 is LQKENI in the germline V gene. V was clipped by 4 bases and J by 0 bases, with 12 bases between them. This CDR3 contains 15 residues. The CDR3 reads CASSRLDSMNTEAFF. In DNA form, the CDR3 reads TGTGCCAGCTCACGACTCGACAGCATGAACACTGAAGCTTTCTTT. Variable domain in full (rest from reference TRBV18 and TRBJ1-1): NAGVMQNPRHLVRRRGQEARLRCSPMKGHSHVYWYRQLPEEGLKFMVYLQKENIIDESGMPKERFSAEFPKEGPSILRIQQVVRGDSAAYFCASSRLDSMNTEAFFGQGTRLTVV.

This clone has only a few counts. The rearrangement links TRBV14 to TRBJ2-1, with 11 positions matching TRBD2. The CDR3 runs to 18 residues. Germline loops: CDR1 SGHDN, CDR2 FVKESK. Trimming removed 3 bases from V and 0 bases from J; junction bases left unmatched: 7. The DNA for the CDR3 is TGTGCCAGCAGCCATCTAGCGGGAGGATCTCGCTCCTACAATGAGCAGTTCTTC. Encoded protein: CASSHLAGGSRSYNEQFF.

The chain uses TRBV27 and TRBJ2-1, with 7 positions matching TRBD1. Trimming cost V 0 bases and J 7 bases; bases outside gene matches: 6. CDR3 length: 15 residues. Germline CDR1 MNHEY, CDR2 SMNVEV (reference sequence). DNA of the CDR3: TGTGCCAGCAGTTTATCTTGGACAGGAGATAATGAGCAGTTCTTC. Translating gives CASSLSWTGDNEQFF.

This chain connects TRBV18 to TRBJ1-1; 8 bases map to TRBD1. This CDR3 is built from 14 residues. Trimming removed 6 bases from V and 1 base from J; junction bases left unmatched: 4. CDR1 and CDR2 (germline): KGHSH, LQKENI. CDR3 sequence reads: CASSPGTGNTEAFF. CDR3 DNA: TGTGCCAGCTCGCCCGGGACAGGGAACACTGAAGCTTTCTTT.

The chain joins TRBV11-2 to TRBJ1-1; no definite D call. Trimming pared 0 bases from V and 6 bases from J, leaving 14 bases between. Germline V CDR1 and CDR2: SGHAT, FQNNGV. This CDR3 is 15 amino acids long. The CDR3 DNA is TGTGCCAGCAGCTTAGATGGATTGAGGATCGCTGAAGCTTTCTTT. It encodes CASSLDGLRIAEAFF.

V is TRBV28 and J is TRBJ2-7, with 12 bases that match TRBD2. CDR3 length: 16 amino acids. In germline, CDR1 is MDHEN, CDR2 SYDVKM. Trimming removed 6 bases from V and 1 base from J; junction bases left unmatched: 7. The CDR3 sequence is CASRHGLAGRSYEQYF. The CDR3 DNA is TGTGCCAGCAGACACGGACTAGCGGGAAGATCCTACGAGCAGTACTTC. Supplemented by reference TRBV28 and TRBJ2-7, the full variable domain reads DVKVTQSSRYLVKRTGEKVFLECVQDMDHENMFWYRQDPGLGLRLIYFSYDVKMKEKGDIPEGYSVSREKKERFSLILESASTNQTSMYLCASRHGLAGRSYEQYFGPGTRLTVT.

The J gene is TRBJ2-7, the V gene TRBV5-5; weak D call: TRBD1 (6 bases). CDR1 and CDR2 (germline): SGHKS, YYEKEE (reference sequence). The CDR3 is made up of 14 amino acids. The V gene lost 4 bases and the J gene lost 5 bases, with 16 bases spanning the gap. The CDR3 nucleotides read TGTGCCAGCAGCCCTACACAGGGTAGCGACGAGCAGTACTTC. This gives the protein CASSPTQGSDEQYF.

This sequence joins TRBV4-2 and TRBJ1-5; maybe TRBD1 (6 bases). V lost 0 bases, J lost 9 bases, and 15 bases lay in between. Germline V gene data show CDR1 as LGHNA and CDR2 as YNFKEQ. The CDR3 covers 15 residues. As DNA, the CDR3 is TGTGCCAGCAGCCAAGAGAAACAGGGTCAGTCGCCCCAGCATTTT. Translating gives CASSQEKQGQSPQHF.

The J gene is TRBJ2-5, the V gene TRBV12-5; 9 bases are a match to TRBD1. The CDR3 has 15 residues. V shed 0 bases and J 5 bases; nucleotides not matched to a gene: 4. Looked up from germline, CDR1 is LGHNT and CDR2 is FRNRAP. The CDR3 nucleotides read TGTGCTAGTGGTTTGGTAACAGGGGGCGCCGAGACCCAGTACTTC. Translation gives CASGLVTGGAETQYF.

V gene TRBV10-1 combines with J gene TRBJ1-1, with D tentatively TRBD1 (5 bases). The CDR3 loop spans 15 amino acids. Trimming stripped 0 bases from V and 8 bases from J, with 16 bases between. Germline V gives CDR1 WNHNN, CDR2 SYGVQD (reference sequence). This CDR3 reads CASSESSDGGREAFF. Written as DNA, the CDR3 is TGCGCCAGCAGTGAGTCAAGCGATGGGGGGAGAGAAGCTTTCTTT.